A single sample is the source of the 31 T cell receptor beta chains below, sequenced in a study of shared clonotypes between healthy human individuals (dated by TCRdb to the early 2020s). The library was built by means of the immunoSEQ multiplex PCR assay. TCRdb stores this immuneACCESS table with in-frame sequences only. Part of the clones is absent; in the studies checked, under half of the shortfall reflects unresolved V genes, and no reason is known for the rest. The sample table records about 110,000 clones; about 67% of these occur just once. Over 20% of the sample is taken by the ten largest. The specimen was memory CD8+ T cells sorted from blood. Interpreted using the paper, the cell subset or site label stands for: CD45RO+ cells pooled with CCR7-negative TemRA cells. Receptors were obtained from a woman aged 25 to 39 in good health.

Here the CDR3 reads CASRASGSDEQFF. In DNA form, the CDR3 reads TGTGCCAGCAGGGCGAGCGGGAGCGATGAGCAGTTCTTC. The chain couples TRBV2 to TRBJ2-1; 8 nucleotides line up with TRBD2. The CDR3 contains 13 residues. V shed 6 bases, J shed 8 bases, and the junction held 6 bases outside the gene matches. The germline CDR1 and CDR2 sequences are SNHLY and FYNNEI.

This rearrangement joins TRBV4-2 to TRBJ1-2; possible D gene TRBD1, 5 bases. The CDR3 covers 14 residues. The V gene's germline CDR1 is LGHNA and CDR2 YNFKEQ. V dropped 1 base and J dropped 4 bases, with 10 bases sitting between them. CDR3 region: CASSQVEGTYGYTF. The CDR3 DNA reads TGTGCCAGCAGCCAAGTAGAGGGGACCTATGGCTACACCTTC.

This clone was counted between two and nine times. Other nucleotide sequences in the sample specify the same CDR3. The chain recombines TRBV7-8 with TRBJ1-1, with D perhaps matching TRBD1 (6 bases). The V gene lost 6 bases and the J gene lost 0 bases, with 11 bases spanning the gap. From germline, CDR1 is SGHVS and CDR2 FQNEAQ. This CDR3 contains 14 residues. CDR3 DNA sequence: TGTGCCAGCAGTTTTGGACAGATGAACACTGAAGCTTTCTTT. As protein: CASSFGQMNTEAFF.

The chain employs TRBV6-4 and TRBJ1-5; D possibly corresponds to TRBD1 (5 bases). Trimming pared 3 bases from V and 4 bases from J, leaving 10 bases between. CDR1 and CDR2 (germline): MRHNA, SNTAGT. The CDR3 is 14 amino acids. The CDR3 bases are TGTGCCAGCAGTGAAGCTGGGGGAAATCAGCCCCAGCATTTT. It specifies CASSEAGGNQPQHF.

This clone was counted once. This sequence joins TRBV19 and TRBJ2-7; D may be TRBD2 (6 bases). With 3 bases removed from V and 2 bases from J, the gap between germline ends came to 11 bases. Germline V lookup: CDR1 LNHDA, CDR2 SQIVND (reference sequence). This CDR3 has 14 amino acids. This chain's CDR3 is CASSMVLAPYEQYF. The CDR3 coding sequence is TGTGCCAGTAGTATGGTCCTAGCGCCCTACGAGCAGTACTTC.

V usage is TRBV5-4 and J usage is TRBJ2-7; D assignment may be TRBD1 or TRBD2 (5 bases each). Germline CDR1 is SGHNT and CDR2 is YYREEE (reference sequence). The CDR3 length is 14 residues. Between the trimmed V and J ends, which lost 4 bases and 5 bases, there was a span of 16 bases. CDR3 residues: CASSKGPVMDEQYF. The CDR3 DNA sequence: TGTGCCAGCAGCAAGGGACCAGTCATGGACGAGCAGTACTTC.

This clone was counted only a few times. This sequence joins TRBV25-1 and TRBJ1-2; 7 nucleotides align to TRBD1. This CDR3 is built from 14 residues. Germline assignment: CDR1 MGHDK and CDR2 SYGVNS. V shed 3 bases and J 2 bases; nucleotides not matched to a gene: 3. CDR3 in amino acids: CASSEPGQNYGYTF. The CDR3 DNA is TGTGCCAGCAGTGAGCCGGGACAGAACTATGGCTACACCTTC.

CDR3 DNA sequence: TGTGCCAGCAGCTTAGGGGGAGGGACGGGTGAGCAGTTCTTC. This translates into CASSLGGGTGEQFF. The genes are TRBV13 and TRBJ2-1; 7 nucleotides align to TRBD2. Germline CDR1 PRHDT, CDR2 FYEKMQ (reference sequence). The CDR3 has 14 residues. The V and J ends lost 0 bases and 9 bases, in that order; junction bases with no gene match: 5.

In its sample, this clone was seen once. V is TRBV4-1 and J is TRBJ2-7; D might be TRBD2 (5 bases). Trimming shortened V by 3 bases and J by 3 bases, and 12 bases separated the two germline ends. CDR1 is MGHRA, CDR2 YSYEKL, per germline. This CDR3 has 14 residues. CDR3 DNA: TGCGCCAGCAGCCAGGGGATAGCGCACTACGAGCAGTACTTC. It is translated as CASSQGIAHYEQYF.

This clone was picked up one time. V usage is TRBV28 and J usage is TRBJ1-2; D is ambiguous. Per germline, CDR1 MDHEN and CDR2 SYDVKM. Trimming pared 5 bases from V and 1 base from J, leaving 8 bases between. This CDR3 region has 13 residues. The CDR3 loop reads CASSTQSNYGYTF. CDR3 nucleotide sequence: TGTGCCAGCAGTACTCAGAGTAACTATGGCTACACCTTC.

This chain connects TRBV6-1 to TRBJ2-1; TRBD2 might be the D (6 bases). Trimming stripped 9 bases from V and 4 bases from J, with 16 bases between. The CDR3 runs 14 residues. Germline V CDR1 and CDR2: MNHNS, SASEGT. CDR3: CASQPGLTYNEQFF. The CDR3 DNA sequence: TGTGCCAGTCAACCGGGACTGACATACAATGAGCAGTTCTTC.

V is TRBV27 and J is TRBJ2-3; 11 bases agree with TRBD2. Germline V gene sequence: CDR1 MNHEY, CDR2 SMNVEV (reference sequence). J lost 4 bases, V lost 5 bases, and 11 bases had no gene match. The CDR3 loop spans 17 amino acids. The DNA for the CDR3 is TGTGCCAGCAGTCCAGCGACTAGCGGGAAAGGGGCAGATACGCAGTATTTT. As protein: CASSPATSGKGADTQYF.

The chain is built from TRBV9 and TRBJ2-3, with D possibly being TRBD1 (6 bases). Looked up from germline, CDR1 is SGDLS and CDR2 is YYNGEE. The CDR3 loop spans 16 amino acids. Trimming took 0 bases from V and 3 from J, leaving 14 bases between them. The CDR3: CASSVEGGAGTDTQYF. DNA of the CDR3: TGTGCCAGCAGCGTAGAAGGGGGAGCTGGTACAGATACGCAGTATTTT.

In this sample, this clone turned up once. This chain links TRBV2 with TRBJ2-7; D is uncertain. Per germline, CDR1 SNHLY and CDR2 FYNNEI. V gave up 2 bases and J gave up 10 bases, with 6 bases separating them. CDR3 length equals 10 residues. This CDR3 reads CASSEQAQYF. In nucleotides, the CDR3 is TGTGCCAGCAGTGAACAAGCCCAGTACTTC. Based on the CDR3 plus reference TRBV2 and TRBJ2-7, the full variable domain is EPEVTQTPSHQVTQMGQEVILRCVPISNHLYFYWYRQILGQKVEFLVSFYNNEISEKSEIFDDQFSVERPDGSNFTLKIRSTKLEDSAMYFCASSEQAQYFGPGTRLTVT.

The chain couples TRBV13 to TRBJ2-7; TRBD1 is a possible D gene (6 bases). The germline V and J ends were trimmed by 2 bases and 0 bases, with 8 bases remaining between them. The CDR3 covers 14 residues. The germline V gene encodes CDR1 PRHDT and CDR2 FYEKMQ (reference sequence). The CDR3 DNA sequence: TGTGCCAGCAGCTTACGGACAGACTCCTACGAGCAGTACTTC. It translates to CASSLRTDSYEQYF.

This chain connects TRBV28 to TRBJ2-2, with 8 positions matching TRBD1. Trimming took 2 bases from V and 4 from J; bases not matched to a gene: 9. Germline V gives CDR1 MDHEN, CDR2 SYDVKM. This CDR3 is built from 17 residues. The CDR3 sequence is CASSLRAGGPSTGELFF. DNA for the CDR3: TGTGCCAGCAGTTTAAGGGCAGGGGGCCCCTCCACCGGGGAGCTGTTTTTT.

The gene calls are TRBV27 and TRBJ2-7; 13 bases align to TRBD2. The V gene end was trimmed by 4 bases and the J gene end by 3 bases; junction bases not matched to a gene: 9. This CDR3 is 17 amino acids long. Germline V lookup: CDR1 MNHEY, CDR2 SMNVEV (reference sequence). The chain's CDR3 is CASSSLWTSGSNYEQYF. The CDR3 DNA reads TGTGCCAGCAGTTCCCTTTGGACTAGCGGGAGTAACTACGAGCAGTACTTC.

CDR3 residues: CATSGQGAEQYF. CDR3 nucleotide sequence: TGTGCTACGTCGGGACAGGGTGCCGAGCAGTACTTC. The chain carries TRBV15 and TRBJ2-7, with 9 bases that match TRBD1. The CDR3 extends over 12 amino acids. Germline values: CDR1 LNHNV, CDR2 YYDKDF (reference sequence). The full variable domain, its missing parts supplied by reference TRBV15 and TRBJ2-7, is DAMVIQNPRYQVTQFGKPVTLSCSQTLNHNVMYWYQQKSSQAPKLLFHYYDKDFNNEADTPDNFQSRRPNTSFCFLDIRSPGLGDTAMYLCATSGQGAEQYFGPGTRLTVT.

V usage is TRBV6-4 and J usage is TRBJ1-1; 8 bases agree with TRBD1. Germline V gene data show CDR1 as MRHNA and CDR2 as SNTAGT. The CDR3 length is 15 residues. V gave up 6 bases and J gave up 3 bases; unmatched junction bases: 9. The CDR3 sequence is CASSPTGGLDTEAFF. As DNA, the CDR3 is TGTGCCAGCAGCCCTACAGGGGGGTTAGACACTGAAGCTTTCTTT.

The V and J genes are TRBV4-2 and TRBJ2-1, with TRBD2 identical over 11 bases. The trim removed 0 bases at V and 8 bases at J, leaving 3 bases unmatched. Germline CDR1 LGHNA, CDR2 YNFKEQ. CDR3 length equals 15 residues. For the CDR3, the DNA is TGTGCCAGCAGCCAAGATGTACTAGCGGGAGATGAGCAGTTCTTC. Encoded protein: CASSQDVLAGDEQFF.

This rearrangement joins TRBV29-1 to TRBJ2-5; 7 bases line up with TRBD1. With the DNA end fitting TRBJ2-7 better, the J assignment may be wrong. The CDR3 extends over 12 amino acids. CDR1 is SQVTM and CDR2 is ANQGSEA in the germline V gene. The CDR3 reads CSVSQGEYEQYF. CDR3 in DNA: TGCAGCGTCTCGCAGGGGGAATACGAGCAGTACTTC.

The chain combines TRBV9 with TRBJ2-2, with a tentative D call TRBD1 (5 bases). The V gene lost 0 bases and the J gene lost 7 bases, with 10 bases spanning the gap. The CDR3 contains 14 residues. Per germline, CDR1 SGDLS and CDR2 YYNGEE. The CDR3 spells CASSVAFRGGELFF. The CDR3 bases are TGTGCCAGCAGCGTAGCGTTTAGGGGCGGGGAGCTGTTTTTT.

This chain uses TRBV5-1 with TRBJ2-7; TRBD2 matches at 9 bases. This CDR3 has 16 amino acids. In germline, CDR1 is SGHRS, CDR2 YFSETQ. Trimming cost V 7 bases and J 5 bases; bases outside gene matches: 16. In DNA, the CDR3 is TGCGCCAGCGGATCGGGCGGGAGGGCCTCAATCAACGAGCAGTACTTC. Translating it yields CASGSGGRASINEQYF.

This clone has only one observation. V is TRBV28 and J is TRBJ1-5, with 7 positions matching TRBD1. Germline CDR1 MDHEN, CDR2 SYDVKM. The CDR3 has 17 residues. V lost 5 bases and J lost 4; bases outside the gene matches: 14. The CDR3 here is CASSIPRDRFRNQPQHF. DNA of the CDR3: TGTGCCAGCAGTATCCCCCGGGACAGATTTCGTAATCAGCCCCAGCATTTT. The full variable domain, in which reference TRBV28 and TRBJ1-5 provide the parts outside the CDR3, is DVKVTQSSRYLVKRTGEKVFLECVQDMDHENMFWYRQDPGLGLRLIYFSYDVKMKEKGDIPEGYSVSREKKERFSLILESASTNQTSMYLCASSIPRDRFRNQPQHFGDGTRLSIL.

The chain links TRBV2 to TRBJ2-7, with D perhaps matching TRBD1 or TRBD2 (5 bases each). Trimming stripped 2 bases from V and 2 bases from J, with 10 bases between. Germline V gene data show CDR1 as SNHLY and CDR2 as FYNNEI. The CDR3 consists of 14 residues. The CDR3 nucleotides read TGTGCCAGCAGTGAAATCATGGGGGCCTACGAGCAGTACTTC. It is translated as CASSEIMGAYEQYF.

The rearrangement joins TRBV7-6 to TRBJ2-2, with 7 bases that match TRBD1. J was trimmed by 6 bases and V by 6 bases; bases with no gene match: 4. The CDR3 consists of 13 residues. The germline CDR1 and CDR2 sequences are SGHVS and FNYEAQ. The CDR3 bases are TGTGCCAGCAGACCTGACAGGGCCGGGGAGCTGTTTTTT. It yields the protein CASRPDRAGELFF.

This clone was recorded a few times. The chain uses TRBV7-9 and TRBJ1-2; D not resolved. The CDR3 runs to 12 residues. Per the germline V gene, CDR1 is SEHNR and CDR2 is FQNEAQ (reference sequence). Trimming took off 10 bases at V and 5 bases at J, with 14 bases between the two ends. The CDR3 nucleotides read TGTGCCATCACTGGTCGGGATTATGGCTACACCTTC. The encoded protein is CAITGRDYGYTF.

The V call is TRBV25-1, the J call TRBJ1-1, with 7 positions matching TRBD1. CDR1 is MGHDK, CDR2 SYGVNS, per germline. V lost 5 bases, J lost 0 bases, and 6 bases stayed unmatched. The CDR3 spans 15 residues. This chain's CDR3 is CASSPPGQMNTEAFF. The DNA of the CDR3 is TGTGCCAGCAGTCCTCCGGGACAGATGAACACTGAAGCTTTCTTT. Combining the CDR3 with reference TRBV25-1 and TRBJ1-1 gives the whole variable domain EADIYQTPRYLVIGTGKKITLECSQTMGHDKMYWYQQDPGMELHLIHYSYGVNSTEKGDLSSESTVSRIRTEHFPLTLESARPSHTSQYLCASSPPGQMNTEAFFGQGTRLTVV.

CDR3 in amino acids: CASGRETYEQYF. In DNA form, the CDR3 reads TGTGCCAGCGGAAGGGAGACCTACGAGCAGTACTTC. This chain uses TRBV9 with TRBJ2-7, with D tentatively TRBD2 (5 bases). Germline-derived CDR1 and CDR2 are SGDLS and YYNGEE. V was shortened by 7 bases and J by 2 bases, with 10 bases between the two germline ends. This CDR3 is 12 amino acids long.

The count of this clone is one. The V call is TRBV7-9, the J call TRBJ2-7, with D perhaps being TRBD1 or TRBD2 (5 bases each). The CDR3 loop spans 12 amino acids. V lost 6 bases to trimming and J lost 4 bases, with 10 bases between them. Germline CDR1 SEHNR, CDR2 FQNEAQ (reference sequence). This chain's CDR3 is CASRSGTYEQYF. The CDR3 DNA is TGTGCCAGCAGGTCCGGGACGTACGAGCAGTACTTC.

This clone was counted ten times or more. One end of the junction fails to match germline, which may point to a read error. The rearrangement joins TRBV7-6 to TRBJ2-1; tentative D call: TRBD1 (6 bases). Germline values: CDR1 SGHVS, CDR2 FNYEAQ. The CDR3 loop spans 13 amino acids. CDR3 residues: CASSLGAFGTPVF. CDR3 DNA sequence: TGTGCCAGCAGCTTAGGGGCCTTTGGGACACCTGTCTTC.